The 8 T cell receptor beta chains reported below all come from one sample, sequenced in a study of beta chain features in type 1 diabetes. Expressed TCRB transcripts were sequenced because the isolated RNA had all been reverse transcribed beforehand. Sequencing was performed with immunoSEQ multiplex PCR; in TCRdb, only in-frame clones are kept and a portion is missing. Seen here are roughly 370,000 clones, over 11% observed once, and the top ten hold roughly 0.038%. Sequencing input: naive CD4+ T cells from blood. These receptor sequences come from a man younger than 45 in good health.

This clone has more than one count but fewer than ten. CDR3 sequence: CAISLTGGLDEQYF. CDR3 sequence (DNA): TGTGCCATCAGCCTGACAGGGGGCTTGGACGAGCAGTACTTC. This sequence joins TRBV10-3 and TRBJ2-7, with TRBD1 matching over 10 bases. CDR1 and CDR2 from the germline V gene are ENHRY and SYGVKD. Trimming cost V 6 bases and J 5 bases; bases outside gene matches: 7. The CDR3 spans 14 residues.

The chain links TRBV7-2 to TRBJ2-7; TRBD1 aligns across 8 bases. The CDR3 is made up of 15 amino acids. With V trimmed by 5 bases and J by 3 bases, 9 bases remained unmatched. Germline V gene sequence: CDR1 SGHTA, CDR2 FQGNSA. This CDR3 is CASSPSGQEFYEQYF. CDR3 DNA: TGTGCCAGCAGCCCCTCGGGACAGGAATTCTACGAGCAGTACTTC.

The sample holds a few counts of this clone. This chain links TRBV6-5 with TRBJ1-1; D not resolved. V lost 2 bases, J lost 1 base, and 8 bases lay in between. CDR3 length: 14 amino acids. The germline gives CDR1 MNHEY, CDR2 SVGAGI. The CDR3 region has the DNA TGTGCCAGCAGTTACGAGGTATCGAACACTGAAGCTTTCTTT. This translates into CASSYEVSNTEAFF.

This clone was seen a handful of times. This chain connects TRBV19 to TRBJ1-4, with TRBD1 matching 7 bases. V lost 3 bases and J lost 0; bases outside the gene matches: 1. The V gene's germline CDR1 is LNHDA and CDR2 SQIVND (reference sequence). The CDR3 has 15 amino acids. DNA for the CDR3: TGTGCCAGTAGTATGGGGACAGCAACTAATGAAAAACTGTTTTTT. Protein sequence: CASSMGTATNEKLFF. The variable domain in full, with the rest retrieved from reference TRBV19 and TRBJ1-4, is DGGITQSPKYLFRKEGQNVTLSCEQNLNHDAMYWYRQDPGQGLRLIYYSQIVNDFQKGDIAEGYSVSREKKESFPLTVTSAQKNPTAFYLCASSMGTATNEKLFFGSGTQLSVL.

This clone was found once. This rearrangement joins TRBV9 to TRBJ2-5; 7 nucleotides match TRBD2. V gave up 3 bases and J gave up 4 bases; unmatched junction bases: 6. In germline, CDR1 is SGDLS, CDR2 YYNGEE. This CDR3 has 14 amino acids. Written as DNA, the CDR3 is TGTGCCAGCAGCGAGGCGGGAGTGGGAGAGACCCAGTACTTC. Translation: CASSEAGVGETQYF.

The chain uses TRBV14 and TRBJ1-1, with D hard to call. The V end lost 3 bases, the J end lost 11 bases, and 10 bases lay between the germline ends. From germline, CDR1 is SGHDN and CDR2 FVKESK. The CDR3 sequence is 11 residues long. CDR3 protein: CASSQGLSAFF. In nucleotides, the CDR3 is TGTGCCAGCAGCCAGGGCCTCAGCGCTTTCTTT.

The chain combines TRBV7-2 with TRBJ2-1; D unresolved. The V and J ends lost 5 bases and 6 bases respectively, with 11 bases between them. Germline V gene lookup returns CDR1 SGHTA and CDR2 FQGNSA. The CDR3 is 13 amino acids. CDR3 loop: CASSPLVGNEQFF. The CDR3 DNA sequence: TGTGCCAGCAGCCCCCTCGTGGGCAATGAGCAGTTCTTC.

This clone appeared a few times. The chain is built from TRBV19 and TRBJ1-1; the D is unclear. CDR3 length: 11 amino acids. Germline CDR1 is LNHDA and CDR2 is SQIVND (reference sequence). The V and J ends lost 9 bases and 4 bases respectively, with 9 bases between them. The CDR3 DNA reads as TGTGCCAGCAATGCTGGCACTGAAGCTTTCTTT. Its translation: CASNAGTEAFF.